The clone carrying this T cell receptor (beta chain) came up many times. Its antigen is undetermined. Ahead of any ophthalmopathy symptoms, the blood sample was obtained at the first diagnosis of hyperthyroidism. The sample is drawn from a study of T cells in Graves' hyperthyroidism and ophthalmopathy. Overall study findings and caveats: A model of 13 V-J pairs discriminated ophthalmopathy from stable hyperthyroidism.

V lost 6 bases and J 1 base, leaving 6 bases between the germline ends. This CDR3 comprises 12 residues. From germline, CDR1 is SNHLY and CDR2 FYNNEI. RNA transcripts served as the template for amplifying TCR beta CDR3 regions. The study used the HTBI primer set for a first-round RT-PCR of the TCR CDR3. TCRdb re-called the multiplex PCR reads with MiXCR, one entry per CDR3 protein. The sample lists about 770,000 distinct CDR3 sequences; over 15% were seen once. The sample comprised blood. J is TRBJ1-1 and V is TRBV2; no definite D call. The receptor was derived from a woman aged 45 to 65 with Graves' hyperthyroidism that later progressed to Graves' ophthalmopathy. The DNA of the CDR3 is TGTGCCAGCAGGCCACAGAACACTGAAGCTTTCTTT. This encodes CASRPQNTEAFF.